A single sample is the source of the 14 T cell receptor beta chains below, sequenced in a study of cytomegalovirus exposure and HLA in healthy donors. The PCR ran on 60 Vbeta and 13 Jbeta primers. The method was immunoSEQ multiplex PCR; TCRdb's version includes in-frame clones alone and lacks a portion of them. The sample gives roughly 120,000 clones, around three quarters of which show up once; around 3% is in the top ten. The sequencing sample was made of PBMCs. The receptors were gathered from a woman aged 18-30 years in good health and CMV-seropositive.

The CDR3 coding sequence is TGTGCCAGCAGCTACGGGTGGACTAGCGGATACAATGAGCAGTTCTTC. Translation: CASSYGWTSGYNEQFF. V gene TRBV7-8 combines with J gene TRBJ2-1; 10 nucleotides align to TRBD2. With 4 bases clipped from V and 4 bases from J, the junction kept 7 bases outside the gene matches. Looked up from germline, CDR1 is SGHVS and CDR2 is FQNEAQ. The CDR3 sequence is 16 residues long.

V and J are TRBV19 and TRBJ2-2, with D unclear. Between the trimmed V and J ends, which lost 3 bases and 5 bases, there was a span of 19 bases. Germline V CDR1 and CDR2: LNHDA, SQIVND (reference sequence). This CDR3 contains 17 residues. The CDR3 spells CASSIGIVEAGTGELFF. The CDR3 DNA reads as TGTGCCAGTAGTATTGGAATCGTTGAGGCCGGAACCGGGGAGCTGTTTTTT.

V is TRBV27 and J is TRBJ1-1; TRBD1 might be the D (6 bases). This CDR3 has 13 amino acids. V gave up 5 bases and J gave up 0 bases, with 7 bases separating them. Germline CDR1 and CDR2: MNHEY and SMNVEV (reference sequence). The DNA for the CDR3 is TGTGCCAGCAGTCAGGGGTTGAACACTGAAGCTTTCTTT. Residues: CASSQGLNTEAFF.

The rearrangement links TRBV5-1 to TRBJ2-7, with TRBD1 matching 9 bases. This CDR3 is built from 14 residues. Germline-derived CDR1 and CDR2 are SGHRS and YFSETQ. The trim removed 2 bases at V and 2 bases at J, leaving 2 bases unmatched. CDR3 coding DNA: TGCGCCAGCAGCTTCGGGACAGGGACCTACGAGCAGTACTTC. Translation: CASSFGTGTYEQYF.

This clone was found once. The chain joins TRBV5-4 to TRBJ2-1; D not certain. Germline V gene sequence: CDR1 SGHNT, CDR2 YYREEE (reference sequence). The CDR3 sequence is 12 residues long. The germline V and J ends were trimmed by 2 bases and 3 bases, with 3 bases remaining between them. The CDR3 sequence: CASSLYYNEQFF. CDR3 bases: TGTGCCAGCAGCTTATACTACAATGAGCAGTTCTTC.

The count of this clone is one. The chain links TRBV10-1 to TRBJ2-5, with a possible D match to TRBD1 (5 bases). Germline V lookup: CDR1 WNHNN, CDR2 SYGVQD (reference sequence). V was cut by 3 bases and J by 4 bases, with 9 bases left in between. There are 13 residues in the CDR3. DNA for the CDR3: TGCGCCAGCAGTGACAGGGTCATAGAGACCCAGTACTTC. Translation: CASSDRVIETQYF.

This clone was recorded once. At one end the junction does not follow the germline gene, possibly because of a read error. The V and J genes are TRBV7-9 and TRBJ2-7; TRBD1 matches 7 bases. CDR3 length: 16 amino acids. From germline, CDR1 is SEHNR and CDR2 FQNEAQ (reference sequence). CDR3 in amino acids: CSSSFPLGDRGLEQYF. CDR3 sequence (DNA): TGTTCCAGCAGCTTCCCGCTAGGGGACAGAGGACTGGAGCAGTACTTC.

This clone was observed a few times. V gene TRBV6-5 combines with J gene TRBJ2-7; 7 nucleotides agree with TRBD1. Germline loops: CDR1 MNHEY, CDR2 SVGAGI. The CDR3 spans 15 residues. The J segment lost 1 base and the V segment lost 0 bases, leaving 3 bases of the junction unmatched. CDR3 DNA sequence: TGTGCCAGCAGTTACTCACCGGGACAGTCCTACGAGCAGTACTTC. Translation gives CASSYSPGQSYEQYF.

The chain recombines TRBV6-5 with TRBJ1-3; no definite D call. This CDR3 has 15 residues. V was shortened by 2 bases and J by 4 bases, with 12 bases between the two germline ends. CDR1 and CDR2 (germline): MNHEY, SVGAGI. CDR3 sequence: CASSYNPGSGNTIYF. Here the CDR3 DNA reads TGTGCCAGCAGTTACAATCCAGGATCGGGAAACACCATATATTTT.

The chain carries TRBV5-1 and TRBJ2-3; 12 nucleotides line up with TRBD2. Germline trimming cut 4 bases from V and 4 bases from J; bases unmatched to any gene: 7. The CDR3 has 16 amino acids. CDR1 is SGHRS, CDR2 YFSETQ, per germline. CDR3 in amino acids: CASSIPLAGGADTQYF. CDR3 bases: TGCGCCAGCAGCATCCCACTAGCGGGAGGCGCAGATACGCAGTATTTT.

This clone has just a few counts. The genes are TRBV5-1 and TRBJ1-4; D uncertain. The CDR3 contains 14 residues. The V gene lost 4 bases and the J gene lost 2 bases, with 9 bases spanning the gap. Germline V gives CDR1 SGHRS, CDR2 YFSETQ. The CDR3 DNA sequence: TGCGCCAGCAGCAGAGGGTCGACTAATGAAAAACTGTTTTTT. As protein: CASSRGSTNEKLFF.

This clone was observed a handful of times. V and J are TRBV6-5 and TRBJ1-5; 9 nucleotides line up with TRBD1. The germline V gene encodes CDR1 MNHEY and CDR2 SVGAGI. This CDR3 is 14 amino acids long. The V segment lost 2 bases and the J segment 6 bases; nucleotides outside the gene matches: 2. The CDR3 nucleotides are TGTGCCAGCAGTTACGGGACAGGGCGTCAGCCCCAGCATTTT. Protein: CASSYGTGRQPQHF.

V is TRBV2 and J is TRBJ2-5, with TRBD2 identical over 15 bases. The CDR3 is 13 amino acids. Trimming took 8 bases from V and 5 from J; bases not matched to a gene: 0. Germline-derived CDR1 and CDR2 are SNHLY and FYNNEI. The CDR3 region is CASGTSGGETQYF. The DNA of the CDR3 is TGTGCCAGCGGGACTAGCGGGGGGGAGACCCAGTACTTC.

The chain links TRBV6-1 to TRBJ2-1, with TRBD2 identical over 8 bases. V shed 7 bases, J shed 9 bases, and the junction held 11 bases outside the gene matches. This CDR3 spans 14 amino acids. Germline values: CDR1 MNHNS, CDR2 SASEGT. The CDR3 sequence: CASTTTSDGPEQFF. DNA of the CDR3: TGTGCCAGCACTACGACTAGCGACGGTCCTGAGCAGTTCTTC.